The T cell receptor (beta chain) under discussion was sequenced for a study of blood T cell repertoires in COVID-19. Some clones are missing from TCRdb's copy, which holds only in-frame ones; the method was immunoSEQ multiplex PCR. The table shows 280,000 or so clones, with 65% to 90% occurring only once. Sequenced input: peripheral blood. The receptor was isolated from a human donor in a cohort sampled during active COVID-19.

The CDR3 spells CASSVEAGGAPYEQYF. The CDR3 coding sequence is TGTGCCAGCAGCGTAGAGGCGGGAGGAGCCCCCTACGAGCAGTACTTC. The J gene is TRBJ2-7, the V gene TRBV9, with 8 positions matching TRBD2. This CDR3 spans 16 amino acids. Germline V gene sequence: CDR1 SGDLS, CDR2 YYNGEE. The V gene end was trimmed by 0 bases and the J gene end by 2 bases; junction bases not matched to a gene: 7.